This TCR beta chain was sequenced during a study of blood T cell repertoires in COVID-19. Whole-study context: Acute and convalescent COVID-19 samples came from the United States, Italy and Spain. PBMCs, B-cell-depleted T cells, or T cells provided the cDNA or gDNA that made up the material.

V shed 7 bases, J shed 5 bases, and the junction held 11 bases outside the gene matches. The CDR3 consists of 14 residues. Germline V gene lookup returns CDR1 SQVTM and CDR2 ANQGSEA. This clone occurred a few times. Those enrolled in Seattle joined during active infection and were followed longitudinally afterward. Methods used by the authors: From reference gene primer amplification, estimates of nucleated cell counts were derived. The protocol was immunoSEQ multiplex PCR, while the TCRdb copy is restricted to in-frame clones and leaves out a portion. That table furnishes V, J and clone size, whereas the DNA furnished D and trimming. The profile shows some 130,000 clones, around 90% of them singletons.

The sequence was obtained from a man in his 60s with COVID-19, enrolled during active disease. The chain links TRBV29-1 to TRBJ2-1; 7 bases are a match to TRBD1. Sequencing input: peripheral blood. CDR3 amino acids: CSAFEGAHNNEQFF. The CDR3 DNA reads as TGCAGCGCGTTCGAGGGGGCCCATAACAATGAGCAGTTCTTC.